What follows are 8 T cell receptor beta chains derived from one specimen sequenced in a study of beta chain features in type 1 diabetes. Findings and caveats of the study: Shorter TCRB CDR3s, moderately but significantly so, marked every one of the four CD4+ subsets in Type 1 diabetes patients.

The entirety of the isolated RNA underwent reverse transcription, so expressed TCRB transcripts were sequenced. Clones were read by immunoSEQ multiplex PCR, and TCRdb kept only the in-frame ones, dropping some. There are under 350,000 clones in the sample; approximately 14% occur only once, and less than 0.02% lies in the top ten. For these TCRs, the target antigens are not known. The specimen was naive CD4+ T cells from blood. Source of these receptors: a man aged 25 to 40 with type 1 diabetes.

This clone was seen a few times. V usage is TRBV9 and J usage is TRBJ2-6, with no clear D. Germline CDR1 and CDR2: SGDLS and YYNGEE. Trimming pared 6 bases from V and 4 bases from J, leaving 8 bases between. CDR3 length: 13 amino acids. The CDR3 DNA reads TGTGCCAGCACCCTTCCGGGGGCCAACGTCCTGACTTTC. Amino acids: CASTLPGANVLTF. The variable domain in full, completed from reference TRBV9 and TRBJ2-6, reads DSGVTQTPKHLITATGQRVTLRCSPRSGDLSVYWYQQSLDQGLQFLIQYYNGEERAKGNILERFSAQQFPDLHSELNLSSLELGDSALYFCASTLPGANVLTFGAGSRLTVL.

The chain links TRBV5-4 to TRBJ1-2, with D possibly matching TRBD1 (5 bases). Trimming took 4 bases from V and 8 from J, leaving 12 bases between them. The germline V gene has CDR1 SGHNT and CDR2 YYREEE (reference sequence). The CDR3 totals 12 residues. The CDR3 region has the DNA TGTGCCAGCAGCGAGGACACTCGGGGCTACACCTTC. Its translation: CASSEDTRGYTF.

This clone has more than one count but fewer than ten. The rearrangement uses TRBV5-6 and TRBJ2-7, with 7 bases matching TRBD1. From germline, CDR1 is SGHDT and CDR2 YYEEEE. V was clipped by 4 bases and J by 0 bases; unmatched bases: 7. CDR3 length: 15 amino acids. The CDR3 protein is CASSPRDRDSYEQYF. CDR3 bases: TGTGCCAGCAGCCCCCGGGACAGAGACTCCTACGAGCAGTACTTC.

This clone was seen once. The chain combines TRBV7-9 with TRBJ1-3; D may be TRBD1 (6 bases). The CDR3 is made up of 15 amino acids. Trimming left V 5 bases short and J 0 bases short, with 11 bases between. Germline assignment: CDR1 SEHNR and CDR2 FQNEAQ (reference sequence). The CDR3 spells CASSPTGSSGNTIYF. In DNA form, the CDR3 reads TGTGCCAGCAGCCCAACAGGGAGCTCTGGAAACACCATATATTTT.

This clone was counted between two and nine times. This sequence joins TRBV9 and TRBJ2-5, with D maybe TRBD2 (7 bases). Judging by the DNA end, TRBJ2-7 fits better; the J call may be wrong. Germline values: CDR1 SGDLS, CDR2 YYNGEE. The CDR3 is 15 amino acids. CDR3 DNA sequence: TGTGCCAGCAGCCTCACGGCGGGGGCCAACTACGAGCAGTACTTC. This translates into CASSLTAGANYEQYF.

The rearrangement uses TRBV28 and TRBJ1-5; D uncertain. The germline CDR1 and CDR2 sequences are MDHEN and SYDVKM. The CDR3 consists of 12 residues. V was trimmed by 1 base and J by 5 bases, leaving 3 bases between them. CDR3 coding DNA: TGTGCCAGCAGTTTATCCTATCAGCCCCAGCATTTT. This gives the protein CASSLSYQPQHF.

This clone was picked up a small number of times. The rearrangement links TRBV11-1 to TRBJ1-1; possible D gene TRBD1, 5 bases. The CDR3 has 13 residues. Germline CDR1 and CDR2: SGHAT and FQDESV (reference sequence). With 3 bases removed from V and 5 bases from J, the gap between germline ends came to 10 bases. CDR3 nucleotide sequence: TGTGCCAGCAGCTTCCTCAGGGATACTGAAGCTTTCTTT. It translates to CASSFLRDTEAFF.

The chain recombines TRBV28 with TRBJ2-7, with D tentatively TRBD1 (5 bases). V lost 5 bases and J 5 bases, leaving 19 bases between the germline ends. The germline CDR1 and CDR2 sequences are MDHEN and SYDVKM. The CDR3 runs to 15 residues. In DNA form, the CDR3 reads TGTGCCAGCAGTGCCCCAGGCAGGGCGCCCAACGAGCAGTACTTC. Protein sequence: CASSAPGRAPNEQYF.